Many counts were recorded for the clone carrying this T cell receptor (beta chain). The read ends 3 residues shy of where the CDR3 ends; the end is completed using the germline J gene. This entry is derived from a study of T cell clonality in common variable immunodeficiency. Equal genomic DNA amounts from CVID and control samples were sequenced. The data were produced by immunoSEQ multiplex PCR, yet TCRdb's version contains in-frame clones alone and is incomplete. The sample contains roughly 57,000 clones, none of them singletons. Germline loops: CDR1 SQVTM, CDR2 ANQGSEA. This CDR3 has 13 amino acids. Trimming pared 8 bases from V and 6 bases from J, leaving 19 bases between.

The chain links TRBV29-1 to TRBJ1-2; D may be TRBD1 (5 bases). The sample consisted of peripheral blood mononuclear cells. The receptor comes from a person aged 18-70 years in good health. The sequenced CDR3 bases are TGCAGCACTCACGCGACAGAAGCCCATGGC. Its translation: CSTHATEAHG. The CDR3 in its entirety is CSTHATEAHGYTF.